This T cell receptor (beta chain) stems from a study of CD8 T cells in ankylosing spondylitis. The CDR3 covers 16 residues. Trimming stripped 7 bases from V and 4 bases from J, with 20 bases between. CDR1 is SGHTA and CDR2 is FQGNSA in the germline V gene. Note on this clonotype: The target antigen is unknown.

TCRdb ran MiXCR on the 5' RACE reads and lists one entry per CDR3 protein. The repertoire holds 250,000 to 350,000 distinct CDR3 sequences, about 19% seen once, with about 8.2% in the top ten. Findings of the study overall: Past research had described some motif variants in reactive arthritis synovial fluid and blood. The study looked at matched synovial fluid samples from ankylosing spondylitis patients. Disease-linked clones were reported to be significantly enriched there. Typical of ankylosing spondylitis blood, it appeared, was a TCR beta motif of fewer than ten highly homologous variants. Clones linked with disease were CD8+ and fairly uncommon in the peripheral blood.

The receptor was derived from a male donor with ankylosing spondylitis or in good health (not recorded which). The genes are TRBV7-2 and TRBJ1-3; D uncertain. The sample comprised blood, either unsorted or a sorted T cell fraction (not recorded which). The CDR3 protein is CASTYRSPGRGNTIYF. The CDR3 region has the DNA TGTGCCAGCACCTATAGAAGCCCGGGGAGGGGAAACACCATATATTTT.